This record concerns one T cell receptor beta chain sequence. Germline CDR1 SGHAT, CDR2 FQNNGV. This CDR3 region has 13 residues. V was clipped by 8 bases and J by 0 bases, with 8 bases between them. This sample is part of a study of CD8 T cells in Susac syndrome. Overall study context: Among the sequenced Susac syndrome patients, roughly six had active disease while about 8 were in remission.

Random hexamers were used to reverse transcribe the RNA input (about 0.5 to 1 ug). Amplification of TCR beta CDR3 across 54 Vbeta and 13 Jbeta was performed with immunoSEQ multiplex PCR. TCRdb processed the immunoSEQ multiplex PCR reads anew with MiXCR; each CDR3 protein has one entry. The sample shows about 190,000 distinct CDR3 sequences, 75% to 95% of them seen only once. This sequence was found in a human donor with Susac syndrome. This chain joins TRBV11-2 and TRBJ2-1; a possible D gene is TRBD2 (5 bases). Sequencing used CD4+ T cells from PBMCs. In nucleotides, the CDR3 is TGTGCCAGCGAAACTAGCTCCTACAATGAGCAGTTCTTC. Translated, it gives CASETSSYNEQFF.